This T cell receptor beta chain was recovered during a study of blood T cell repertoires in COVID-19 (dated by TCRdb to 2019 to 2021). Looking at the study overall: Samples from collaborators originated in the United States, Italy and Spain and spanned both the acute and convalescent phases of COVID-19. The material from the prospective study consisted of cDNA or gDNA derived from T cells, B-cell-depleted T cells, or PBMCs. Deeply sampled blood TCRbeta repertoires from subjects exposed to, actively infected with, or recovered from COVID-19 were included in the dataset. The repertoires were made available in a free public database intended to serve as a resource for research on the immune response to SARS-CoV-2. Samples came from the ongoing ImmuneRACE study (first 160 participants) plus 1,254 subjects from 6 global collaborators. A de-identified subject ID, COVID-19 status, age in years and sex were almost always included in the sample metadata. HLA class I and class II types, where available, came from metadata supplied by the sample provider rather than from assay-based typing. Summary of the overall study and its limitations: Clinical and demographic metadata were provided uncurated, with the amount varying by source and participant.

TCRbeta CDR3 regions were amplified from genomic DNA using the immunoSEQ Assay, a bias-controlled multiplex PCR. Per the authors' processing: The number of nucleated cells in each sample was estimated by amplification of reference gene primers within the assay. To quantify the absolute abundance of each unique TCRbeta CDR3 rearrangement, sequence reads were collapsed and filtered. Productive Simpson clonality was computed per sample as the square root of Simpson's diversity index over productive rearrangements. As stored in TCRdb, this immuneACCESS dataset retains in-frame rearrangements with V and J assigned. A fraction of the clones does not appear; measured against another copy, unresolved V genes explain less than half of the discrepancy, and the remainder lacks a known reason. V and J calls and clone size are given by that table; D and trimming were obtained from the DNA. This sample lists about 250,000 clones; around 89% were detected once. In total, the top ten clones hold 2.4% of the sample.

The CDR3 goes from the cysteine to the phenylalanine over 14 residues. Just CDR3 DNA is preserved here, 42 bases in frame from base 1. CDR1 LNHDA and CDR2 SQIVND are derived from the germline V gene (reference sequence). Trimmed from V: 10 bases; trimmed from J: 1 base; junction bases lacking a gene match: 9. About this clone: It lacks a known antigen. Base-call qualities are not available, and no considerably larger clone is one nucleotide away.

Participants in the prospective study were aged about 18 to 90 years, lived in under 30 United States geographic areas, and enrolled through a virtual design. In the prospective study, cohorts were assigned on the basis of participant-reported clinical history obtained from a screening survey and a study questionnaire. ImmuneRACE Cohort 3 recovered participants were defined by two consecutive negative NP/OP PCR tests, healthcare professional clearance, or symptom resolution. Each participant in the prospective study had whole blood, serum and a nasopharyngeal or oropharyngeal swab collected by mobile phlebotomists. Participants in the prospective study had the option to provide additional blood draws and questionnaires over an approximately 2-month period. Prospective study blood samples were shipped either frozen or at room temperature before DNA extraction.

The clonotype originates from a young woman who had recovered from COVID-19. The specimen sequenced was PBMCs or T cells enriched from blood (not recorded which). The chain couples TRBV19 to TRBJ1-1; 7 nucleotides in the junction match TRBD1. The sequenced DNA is TGTGCCACCCGGGACAGCCAATCGAACACTGAAGCTTTCTTT. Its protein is CATRDSQSNTEAFF.